The 15 T cell receptor beta chains given below trace back to one sample, sequenced in a study of CD8 T cells in Susac syndrome. Random hexamers served to reverse transcribe roughly 0.5 to 1 ug RNA. TCRdb called the immunoSEQ multiplex PCR reads again in MiXCR, with one record for every CDR3 protein. The table includes more than 55,000 distinct CDR3 sequences, 96% detected once. What was sequenced was CD4+ T cells from PBMCs. These receptors came from a human donor with multiple sclerosis.

V is TRBV12-3 or TRBV12-4 and J is TRBJ2-3; the match to TRBD2 covers 7 bases. This CDR3 has 16 amino acids. V shed 7 bases and J 3 bases; nucleotides not matched to a gene: 13. The CDR3 loop is CASTTQAGRGTDTQYF. CDR3 nucleotide sequence: TGTGCCAGCACCACCCAAGCGGGGAGGGGAACAGATACGCAGTATTTT.

This clonotype was recorded only once. V usage is TRBV6-2 or TRBV6-3 and J usage is TRBJ1-5; tentatively, D is TRBD1 (6 bases). Looked up from germline, CDR1 is MNHEY and CDR2 is SVGEGT. Trimming took off 5 bases at V and 4 bases at J, with 15 bases between the two ends. The length of the CDR3 is 15 residues. Here the CDR3 DNA reads TGTGCCAGCAGTCACAAGGGACACAAGAATCAGCCCCAGCATTTT. Translating gives CASSHKGHKNQPQHF.

This chain joins TRBV29-1 and TRBJ2-5; 12 bases fit TRBD2. Per the germline V gene, CDR1 is SQVTM and CDR2 is ANQGSEA. CDR3 length equals 14 residues. V was pared by 7 bases and J by 5 bases, with 8 bases of the junction left unmatched. CDR3 coding DNA: TGCAGCGGCCGATCTAGCGGGGGGGTGGAGACCCAGTACTTC. Translating it yields CSGRSSGGVETQYF. The full variable domain, in which reference TRBV29-1 and TRBJ2-5 provide the parts outside the CDR3, is SAVISQKPSRDICQRGTSLTIQCQVDSQVTMMFWYRQQPGQSLTLIATANQGSEATYESGFVIDKFPISRPNLTFSTLTVSNMSPEDSSIYLCSGRSSGGVETQYFGPGTRLLVL.

This sequence joins TRBV7-2 and TRBJ1-2; 11 bases agree with TRBD1. CDR1 and CDR2 from the germline V gene are SGHTA and FQGNSA. After removal of 4 bases from V and 6 bases from J, the junction contained 7 bases not matched to a gene. The CDR3 loop spans 15 amino acids. CDR3 nucleotide sequence: TGTGCCAGCAGCTACATGGGACAGGGGGAAAATGGCTACACCTTC. It is translated as CASSYMGQGENGYTF.

The CDR3 is CASSLARGTDLSGELFF. The CDR3, as DNA: TGTGCCAGCAGCTTAGCTAGGGGGACAGACTTGTCCGGGGAGCTGTTTTTT. This chain joins TRBV11-3 and TRBJ2-2; the match to TRBD1 covers 7 bases. Losses at the gene ends were 1 base for V and 6 bases for J; bases not matched to a gene: 11. The CDR3 is 17 residues long. The germline CDR1 and CDR2 sequences are SGHNT and YENEEA.

The J gene is TRBJ2-7, the V gene TRBV20-1; 9 nucleotides align to TRBD2. J gave up 5 bases and V 5 bases, and 13 bases lay outside the gene matches. The germline V gene encodes CDR1 DFQATT and CDR2 SNEGSKA (reference sequence). The CDR3 loop spans 15 amino acids. CDR3 coding DNA: TGCAGTGCTCCGAAAAGGGCGGGGGGGCAGGACGAGCAGTACTTC. Protein product: CSAPKRAGGQDEQYF.

The chain joins TRBV3-1 to TRBJ1-6; TRBD1 aligns across 8 bases. V gave up 2 bases and J gave up 7 bases; unmatched junction bases: 4. This CDR3 is 15 amino acids long. Germline V gene data show CDR1 as LGHDT and CDR2 as YNNKEL (reference sequence). The CDR3 here is CASSQLRQGNSPLHF. CDR3 coding DNA: TGTGCCAGCAGCCAACTCAGACAGGGGAATTCACCCCTCCACTTT.

This clonotype was picked up a small number of times. The CDR3 nucleotides read TGTGCCAGCAGCCGCGGCGACTATGGCTACACCTTC. Translated: CASSRGDYGYTF. This rearrangement joins TRBV3-1 to TRBJ1-2; D remains unclear. The CDR3 extends over 12 amino acids. V gave up 4 bases and J gave up 3 bases, with 6 bases separating them. Per germline, CDR1 LGHDT and CDR2 YNNKEL (reference sequence).

The V call is TRBV12-3 or TRBV12-4, the J call TRBJ2-3; 7 bases map to TRBD2. Trimming at V came to 5 bases and at J to 2 bases, leaving 7 bases not matched to a gene. This CDR3 is 15 amino acids long. The CDR3 loop reads CASSPRGLNTDTQYF. In DNA form, the CDR3 reads TGTGCCAGCAGTCCCCGGGGACTAAACACAGATACGCAGTATTTT.

The chain is built from TRBV7-2 and TRBJ2-1, with D possibly matching TRBD1 (5 bases). The CDR3 is 14 residues long. CDR1 and CDR2 (germline): SGHTA, FQGNSA. Trimming pared 5 bases from V and 12 bases from J, leaving 20 bases between. CDR3 residues: CASSVEDTRGGQFF. The CDR3 nucleotides read TGTGCCAGCAGCGTTGAGGACACTCGAGGTGGGCAGTTCTTC.

This sequence joins TRBV5-1 and TRBJ1-5; maybe TRBD1 (6 bases). This CDR3 comprises 14 residues. Germline CDR1 is SGHRS and CDR2 is YFSETQ. V was pared by 2 bases and J by 4 bases, with 10 bases between. The CDR3 DNA reads TGCGCCAGCAGCTTACAGGGAGGAAATCAGCCCCAGCATTTT. Protein: CASSLQGGNQPQHF.

V is TRBV6-6 and J is TRBJ2-7; D not certain. The CDR3 spans 15 residues. V was pared by 0 bases and J by 2 bases, with 11 bases between. Germline CDR1 reads MNHNY; CDR2 reads SVGAGI (reference sequence). CDR3 protein: CASSYSIGVPYEQYF. The CDR3 region has the DNA TGTGCCAGCAGTTACTCGATAGGCGTCCCCTACGAGCAGTACTTC.

The chain recombines TRBV12-3 or TRBV12-4 with TRBJ2-1, with 13 bases fitting TRBD2. The CDR3 is made up of 16 amino acids. Trimming cost V 7 bases and J 2 bases; bases outside gene matches: 5. The CDR3 nucleotides are TGTGCCAGCATCTATACTAGCGGGGGGGCCTACAATGAGCAGTTCTTC. Its translation is CASIYTSGGAYNEQFF.

The chain recombines TRBV12-3 or TRBV12-4 with TRBJ2-5, with 7 bases aligning to TRBD2. The length of the CDR3 is 17 residues. V was clipped by 6 bases and J by 3 bases; unmatched bases: 16. Written as DNA, the CDR3 is TGTGCCAGCAGCCCCATGCGGGGGACCGGATCCAAAGAGACCCAGTACTTC. This sequence encodes CASSPMRGTGSKETQYF.

This rearrangement joins TRBV6-5 to TRBJ2-5; 9 positions match TRBD1. V lost 4 bases and J lost 5; bases outside the gene matches: 17. The CDR3 extends over 18 amino acids. Germline values: CDR1 MNHEY, CDR2 SVGAGI. Here the CDR3 DNA reads TGTGCCAGCAGTTCGTCCACTGCGGGACAGGGAGGGTTGGAGACCCAGTACTTC. It yields the protein CASSSSTAGQGGLETQYF.